This TCR beta chain was sequenced during a study of blood T cell repertoires in COVID-19. Study at large: Both acute and convalescent COVID-19 samples were obtained from the United States, Italy and Spain.

TCRdb's copy holds only in-frame clones and misses some; the assay was immunoSEQ multiplex PCR. The repertoire has 95,000 to 100,000 clones, roughly 80% of them found once; the top ten carry approximately 11%. This CDR3 is 15 amino acids long. Trimming at V came to 3 bases and at J to 3 bases, leaving 6 bases not matched to a gene. In germline, CDR1 is SGHNT, CDR2 YYREEE (reference sequence). V and J are TRBV5-4 and TRBJ1-1; TRBD1 aligns across 9 bases. Sample: peripheral blood. This clonotype was sampled from a woman at least 80 years old with acute or convalescent COVID-19. The CDR3 bases are TGTGCCAGCAGCTCCGGGACAGGGTACCACACTGAAGCTTTCTTT. It codes for CASSSGTGYHTEAFF.